The 15 T cell receptor beta chains listed next were all sequenced from one sample in a study of shared clonotypes between healthy human individuals (TCRdb year 2020). CD8 naive samples consisted of CD45RO-negative cells that were positively selected for CCR7, yielding a CD45RA+CCR7+ population without TemRA cells. The library was prepared using the immunoSEQ multiplex PCR assay. TCRdb limited this immuneACCESS table to in-frame rearrangements with V and J called. A share of clones is missing; checked studies link under half to unresolved V genes, and the rest is unexplained. A total of over 800,000 clones appear in this sample, more than 85% of them only once. Clones ranked in the top ten supply under 30% of the sample. Sequencing input: naive CD8+ T cells sorted from blood. This specimen's cell subset or site label, interpreted: CD45RA+CCR7+. Every receptor here comes from a man in his thirties or forties in good health.

The rearrangement uses TRBV15 and TRBJ1-2; D ambiguous. Per germline, CDR1 LNHNV and CDR2 YYDKDF (reference sequence). The V and J ends lost 6 bases and 8 bases respectively, with 10 bases between them. The CDR3 is 11 amino acids. CDR3 residues: CATRMVEGYTF. The CDR3 DNA is TGTGCCACCAGGATGGTGGAGGGCTACACCTTC.

The chain uses TRBV27 and TRBJ2-7; 11 nucleotides match TRBD1. Trimming removed 5 bases from V and 4 bases from J; junction bases left unmatched: 4. Germline values: CDR1 MNHEY, CDR2 SMNVEV (reference sequence). The CDR3 is 14 amino acids. The CDR3 sequence is CASSTDRGRYEQYF. For the CDR3, the DNA is TGTGCCAGCAGTACGGACAGGGGGCGGTACGAGCAGTACTTC.

The rearrangement links TRBV7-9 to TRBJ1-2; D possibly corresponds to TRBD1 (5 bases). CDR1 and CDR2 (germline): SEHNR, FQNEAQ (reference sequence). The CDR3 totals 12 residues. The germline V and J ends were trimmed by 5 bases and 7 bases, with 11 bases remaining between them. CDR3 residues: CASSHDSPGYTF. CDR3 nucleotides: TGTGCCAGCAGCCACGACAGTCCTGGCTACACCTTC.

The V and J genes are TRBV13 and TRBJ2-7, with no clear D. Between the trimmed V and J ends, which lost 3 bases and 5 bases, there was a span of 8 bases. The germline V gene encodes CDR1 PRHDT and CDR2 FYEKMQ (reference sequence). The CDR3 is made up of 12 amino acids. CDR3 coding DNA: TGTGCCAGCAGCTTTGGGCTAGACGAGCAGTACTTC. Amino acid sequence: CASSFGLDEQYF.

The chain couples TRBV11-1 to TRBJ2-2; D not resolved. Germline-derived CDR1 and CDR2 are SGHAT and FQDESV (reference sequence). This CDR3 has 13 amino acids. V was pared by 1 base and J by 6 bases, with 6 bases between. The CDR3 DNA reads TGTGCCAGCAGCTTAGTGACGTCCGGGGAGCTGTTTTTT. This translates into CASSLVTSGELFF.

This chain connects TRBV7-2 to TRBJ2-7; 14 nucleotides line up with TRBD2. There are 17 residues in the CDR3. With 1 base clipped from V and 6 bases from J, the junction kept 8 bases outside the gene matches. Germline V gene lookup returns CDR1 SGHTA and CDR2 FQGNSA. CDR3 DNA sequence: TGTGCCAGCAGCTTAGGTCTCGGACTAGCGGGAGGTGCCGAGCAGTACTTC. Amino acids: CASSLGLGLAGGAEQYF. The full variable domain, completed using reference TRBV7-2 and TRBJ2-7, is GAGVSQSPSNKVTEKGKDVELRCDPISGHTALYWYRQSLGQGLEFLIYFQGNSAPDKSGLPSDRFSAERTGGSVSTLTIQRTQQEDSAVYLCASSLGLGLAGGAEQYFGPGTRLTVT.

The chain joins TRBV7-8 to TRBJ1-5; no definite D call. Germline CDR1 SGHVS, CDR2 FQNEAQ. This CDR3 comprises 12 residues. V gave up 5 bases and J gave up 8 bases, with 10 bases separating them. As DNA, the CDR3 is TGTGCCAGCAGCCCCGACTCGAAGCCCCAGCATTTT. Translation: CASSPDSKPQHF.

CDR3 protein: CASSDRWDGAFF. The CDR3 DNA sequence: TGTGCCAGCAGCGATCGTTGGGATGGAGCTTTCTTT. This sequence joins TRBV7-9 and TRBJ1-1; D gene uncertain. The germline V gene has CDR1 SEHNR and CDR2 FQNEAQ (reference sequence). This CDR3 is built from 12 residues. With 5 bases removed from V and 10 bases from J, the gap between germline ends came to 14 bases.

The chain links TRBV4-3 to TRBJ1-3; no definite D call. Trimming took off 4 bases at V and 1 base at J, with 8 bases between the two ends. CDR3 length: 14 amino acids. Germline CDR1 and CDR2: LGHNA and YSLEER. The CDR3 reads CASSPWTSGNTIYF. In nucleotides, the CDR3 is TGCGCCAGCAGCCCTTGGACGTCTGGAAACACCATATATTTT.

The chain uses TRBV5-6 and TRBJ2-7; D is ambiguous. The length of the CDR3 is 13 residues. Trimming removed 4 bases at V and 0 bases at J, with 8 bases between. The germline gives CDR1 SGHDT, CDR2 YYEEEE. Here the CDR3 reads CASSPRFSYEQYF. CDR3 sequence (DNA): TGTGCCAGCAGCCCGCGATTCTCCTACGAGCAGTACTTC.

The chain uses TRBV2 and TRBJ2-3, with 7 bases fitting TRBD1. From germline, CDR1 is SNHLY and CDR2 FYNNEI. CDR3 size: 11 residues. Germline trimming cut 8 bases from V and 11 bases from J; bases unmatched to any gene: 7. The CDR3 spells CASDRATKQYF. CDR3 in DNA: TGTGCCAGCGACAGGGCAACGAAGCAGTATTTT.

CDR3 region: CASSSRDSSSYNEQFF. In DNA form, the CDR3 reads TGCGCCAGCAGCAGCCGGGACAGCTCTTCCTACAATGAGCAGTTCTTC. The V call is TRBV5-1, the J call TRBJ2-1; 7 nucleotides agree with TRBD1. This CDR3 has 16 residues. CDR1 is SGHRS and CDR2 is YFSETQ in the germline V gene. Unmatched junction bases numbered 8, after V lost 4 bases and J lost 1 base.

The chain has TRBV27 and TRBJ2-7; D not resolved. The germline gives CDR1 MNHEY, CDR2 SMNVEV (reference sequence). The CDR3 is 13 amino acids. Trimming took off 3 bases at V and 7 bases at J, with 13 bases between the two ends. Written as DNA, the CDR3 is TGTGCCAGCAGTTTCGCGCTACATAGAGAGCAGTACTTC. Amino acid sequence: CASSFALHREQYF.

The chain links TRBV5-1 to TRBJ2-7, with 7 bases fitting TRBD2. Unmatched junction bases numbered 7, after V lost 4 bases and J lost 0 bases. The CDR3 covers 15 residues. CDR1 is SGHRS and CDR2 is YFSETQ in the germline V gene. The CDR3: CASSLRGGSSYEQYF. DNA for the CDR3: TGCGCCAGCAGCCTGAGGGGAGGGAGCTCCTACGAGCAGTACTTC.

The chain uses TRBV11-2 and TRBJ2-5, with D uncertain. V lost 1 base, J lost 4 bases, and 4 bases lay in between. In germline, CDR1 is SGHAT, CDR2 FQNNGV. The CDR3 totals 12 residues. CDR3 region: CASSLGTETQYF. The CDR3 nucleotides are TGTGCCAGCAGCTTAGGCACAGAGACCCAGTACTTC.